The 17 T cell receptor beta chains given below trace back to one sample, sequenced in a study of T-cell memory formation after mild COVID-19. TCRdb itself ran the 5' RACE reads through MiXCR, one entry per CDR3 protein. The table lists under 300,000 distinct CDR3 sequences, 8.2% of them singletons. Sequenced: PBMCs or a T cell subset sorted from them (not recorded which). The receptors were gathered from a man aged 18 to 29 who had mild COVID-19 (a few samples of this study predate the infection). Cell type and time point are not known.

This clonotype came up a few times. This rearrangement joins TRBV29-1 to TRBJ2-5; D not certain. Germline loops: CDR1 SQVTM, CDR2 ANQGSEA. The V gene lost 6 bases and the J gene lost 0 bases, with 11 bases spanning the gap. CDR3 length: 13 amino acids. The CDR3 region has the DNA TGCAGCGTCTTACTCATGGACCAAGAGACCCAGTACTTC. Translation: CSVLLMDQETQYF.

The chain recombines TRBV7-6 with TRBJ1-1; D ambiguous. V was cut by 1 base and J by 7 bases, with 10 bases left in between. CDR1 is SGHVS, CDR2 FNYEAQ, per germline. This CDR3 is built from 13 residues. Here the CDR3 reads CASSLEGLDEAFF. CDR3 DNA sequence: TGTGCCAGCAGCTTAGAGGGTCTGGATGAAGCTTTCTTT.

V is TRBV5-6 and J is TRBJ1-4, with 7 bases identical to TRBD1. Germline loops: CDR1 SGHDT, CDR2 YYEEEE. The CDR3 covers 15 residues. The V and J ends lost 0 bases and 8 bases, in that order; junction bases with no gene match: 7. The CDR3 coding sequence is TGTGCCAGCAGCTTGGGAACAGGGGTCCGAGAAAAACTGTTTTTT. This encodes CASSLGTGVREKLFF.

A remark on this clonotype: The germline gene is not matched at one end of the junction; a read error may be the cause. V usage is TRBV11-3 and J usage is TRBJ2-1, with no clear D. The CDR3 loop spans 17 amino acids. Germline assignment: CDR1 SGHNT and CDR2 YENEEA. The CDR3 sequence: CASSVELGISSYNEQFF. The CDR3 coding sequence is TGTGCCAGCAGCGTAGAGCTTGGGATCAGCTCCTACAATGAGCAGTTCTTC. Together with reference TRBV11-3 and TRBJ2-1, the CDR3 gives the full variable domain: EAGVVQSPRYKIIEKKQPVAFWCNPISGHNTLYWYLQNLGQGPELLIRYENEEAVDDSQLPKDRFSAERLKGVDSTLKIQPAELGDSAVYLCASSVELGISSYNEQFFGPGTRLTVL.

This clonotype was observed many times. The genes are TRBV6-5 and TRBJ2-2; D possibly corresponds to TRBD1 (6 bases). The CDR3 has 16 residues. CDR1 and CDR2 from the germline V gene are MNHEY and SVGAGI. Between the trimmed V and J ends, which lost 6 bases and 2 bases, there was a span of 16 bases. CDR3 in amino acids: CASSKFGTLNTGELFF. CDR3 sequence (DNA): TGTGCCAGCAGCAAATTCGGGACACTAAACACCGGGGAGCTGTTTTTT.

Here the CDR3 DNA reads TGCGCCAGCAGCCAAGGGCTAGCGGAGCTTTCCTACAATGAGCAGTTCTTC. Translation: CASSQGLAELSYNEQFF. The chain employs TRBV4-1 and TRBJ2-1; 7 bases map to TRBD2. Germline lookup yields CDR1 MGHRA and CDR2 YSYEKL. The CDR3 sequence is 17 residues long. V gave up 1 base and J gave up 1 base; unmatched junction bases: 7.

This sequence joins TRBV6-1 and TRBJ1-6, with D perhaps TRBD1 (6 bases). Looked up from germline, CDR1 is MNHNS and CDR2 is SASEGT. Trimming took off 2 bases at V and 8 bases at J, with 10 bases between the two ends. The CDR3 has 14 amino acids. The chain's CDR3 is CASSEWRTDSPLHF. The CDR3 DNA sequence: TGTGCCAGCAGTGAATGGAGGACAGATTCACCCCTCCACTTT.

This clonotype turned up a few times. J is TRBJ1-2 and V is TRBV4-3, with D uncertain. CDR1 and CDR2 from the germline V gene are LGHNA and YSLEER. CDR3 size: 15 residues. Deletions cut 1 base from V and 0 bases from J, with 9 bases between. The CDR3 loop reads CASSQVARANYGYTF. The CDR3, as DNA: TGCGCCAGCAGCCAAGTAGCCAGAGCTAACTATGGCTACACCTTC.

The rearrangement joins TRBV9 to TRBJ1-1; 7 nucleotides agree with TRBD1. Per germline, CDR1 SGDLS and CDR2 YYNGEE. The J segment lost 7 bases and the V segment lost 0 bases, leaving 6 bases of the junction unmatched. This CDR3 is built from 14 residues. CDR3 sequence reads: CASSVVEGASEAFF. The CDR3 DNA reads TGTGCCAGCAGCGTAGTGGAGGGGGCCAGTGAAGCTTTCTTT.

In its sample, this clonotype was seen many times. The V and J genes are TRBV12-3 or TRBV12-4 and TRBJ1-1; 12 nucleotides agree with TRBD1. CDR3 length: 15 residues. Trimming removed 1 base from V and 4 bases from J; junction bases left unmatched: 1. The chain's CDR3 is CASSLGDRGPTEAFF. The DNA for the CDR3 is TGTGCCAGCAGTTTAGGGGACAGGGGGCCCACTGAAGCTTTCTTT.

This clonotype was recorded at least ten times. The chain recombines TRBV7-2 with TRBJ2-3; tentative D call: TRBD2 (6 bases). V lost 1 base, J lost 4 bases, and 12 bases lay in between. The CDR3 length is 15 residues. Germline loops: CDR1 SGHTA, CDR2 FQGNSA. CDR3 in amino acids: CASSLGAGLADTQYF. CDR3 bases: TGTGCCAGCAGCTTAGGGGCGGGGTTGGCAGATACGCAGTATTTT.

In its sample, this clonotype was seen a few times. The V call is TRBV18, the J call TRBJ1-4, with 8 bases identical to TRBD1. Germline lookup yields CDR1 KGHSH and CDR2 LQKENI. V trimming: 3 bases; J trimming: 4 bases; junction bases outside the gene matches: 10. The length of the CDR3 is 17 residues. The DNA of the CDR3 is TGTGCCAGCTCACCTCCCCTGGGACAGGTCGATAATGAAAAACTGTTTTTT. Its translation is CASSPPLGQVDNEKLFF.

This clonotype is deemed medium-sized (0.01 to 0.1%). The rearrangement uses TRBV9 and TRBJ2-5; TRBD2 might be the D (6 bases). Germline V gene sequence: CDR1 SGDLS, CDR2 YYNGEE. The CDR3 runs 14 residues. V was shortened by 0 bases and J by 3 bases, with 9 bases between the two germline ends. In DNA, the CDR3 is TGTGCCAGCAGCGTAGCGGGGGTTGAAGAGACCCAGTACTTC. Translation: CASSVAGVEETQYF.

Only a few counts were recorded for this clonotype. This chain links TRBV5-1 with TRBJ2-5; 9 bases line up with TRBD2. Germline trimming cut 0 bases from V and 2 bases from J; bases unmatched to any gene: 5. This CDR3 contains 16 residues. Per germline, CDR1 SGHRS and CDR2 YFSETQ. DNA of the CDR3: TGCGCCAGCAGCTTGGGCCCTAGCGGGAAACAAGAGACCCAGTACTTC. The encoded protein is CASSLGPSGKQETQYF. Full variable domain (outside the CDR3, taken from reference TRBV5-1 and TRBJ2-5): KAGVTQTPRYLIKTRGQQVTLSCSPISGHRSVSWYQQTPGQGLQFLFEYFSETQRNKGNFPGRFSGRQFSNSRSEMNVSTLELGDSALYLCASSLGPSGKQETQYFGPGTRLLVL.

This clonotype was recorded only once. A read error is possible here, since a much larger clone lies one base away. A read error is likely, as this CDR3 ends without the conserved phenylalanine or tryptophan. The chain couples TRBV6-2 or TRBV6-3 to TRBJ2-5, with D perhaps TRBD1 or TRBD2 (6 bases each). Deletions cut 5 bases from V and 5 bases from J, with 15 bases between. The CDR3 is made up of 14 amino acids. The V gene's germline CDR1 is MNHEY and CDR2 SVGEGT. The CDR3 coding sequence is TGTGCCAGCAGTACGGAGGGGGGTATGGAGACCCAGTACTCC. This sequence encodes CASSTEGGMETQYS.

The chain couples TRBV29-1 to TRBJ2-5; 9 nucleotides line up with TRBD1. CDR1 and CDR2 (germline): SQVTM, ANQGSEA. The CDR3 consists of 13 residues. Trimming removed 1 base from V and 4 bases from J; junction bases left unmatched: 1. CDR3 sequence (DNA): TGCAGCGTTGAAGGGACAGGGGCAGAGACCCAGTACTTC. Its protein is CSVEGTGAETQYF.

This clonotype was picked up a small number of times. V gene TRBV28 combines with J gene TRBJ2-7, with 9 bases aligning to TRBD2. The CDR3 loop spans 13 amino acids. The junction had 3 bases not matched to a gene; V was cut back by 7 bases and J by 2 bases. The V gene's germline CDR1 is MDHEN and CDR2 SYDVKM. CDR3 amino acids: CASNIAGAYEQYV. The CDR3 DNA reads as TGTGCCAGCAATATAGCGGGGGCCTACGAGCAGTACGTC.